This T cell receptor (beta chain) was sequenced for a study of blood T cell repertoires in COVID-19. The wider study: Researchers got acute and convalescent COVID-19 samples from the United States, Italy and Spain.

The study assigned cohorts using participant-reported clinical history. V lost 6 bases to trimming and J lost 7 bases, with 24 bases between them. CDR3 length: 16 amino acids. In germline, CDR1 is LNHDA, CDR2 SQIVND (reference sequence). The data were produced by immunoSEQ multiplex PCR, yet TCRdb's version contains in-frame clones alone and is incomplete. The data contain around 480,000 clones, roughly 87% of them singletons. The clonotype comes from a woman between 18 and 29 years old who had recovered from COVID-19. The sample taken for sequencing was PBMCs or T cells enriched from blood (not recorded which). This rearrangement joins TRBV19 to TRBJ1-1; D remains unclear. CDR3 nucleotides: TGTGCCAGTAGGTATGACGACCCGCGGAGGGTAGGTGAAGCTTTCTTT. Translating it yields CASRYDDPRRVGEAFF.